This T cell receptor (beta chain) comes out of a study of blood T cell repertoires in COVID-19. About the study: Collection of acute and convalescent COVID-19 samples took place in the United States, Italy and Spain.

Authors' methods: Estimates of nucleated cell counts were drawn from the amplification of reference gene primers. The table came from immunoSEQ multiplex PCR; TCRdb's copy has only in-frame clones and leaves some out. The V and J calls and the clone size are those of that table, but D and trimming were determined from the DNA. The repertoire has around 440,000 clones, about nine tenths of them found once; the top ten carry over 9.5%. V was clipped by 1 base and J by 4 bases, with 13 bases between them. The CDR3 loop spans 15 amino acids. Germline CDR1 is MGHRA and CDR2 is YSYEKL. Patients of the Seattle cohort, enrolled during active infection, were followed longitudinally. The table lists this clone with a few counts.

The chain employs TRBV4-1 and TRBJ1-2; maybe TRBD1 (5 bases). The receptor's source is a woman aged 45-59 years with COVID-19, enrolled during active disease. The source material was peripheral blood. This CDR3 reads CASSQAPGKVYGYTF. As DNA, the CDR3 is TGCGCCAGCAGCCAAGCGCCAGGGAAGGTCTATGGCTACACCTTC.